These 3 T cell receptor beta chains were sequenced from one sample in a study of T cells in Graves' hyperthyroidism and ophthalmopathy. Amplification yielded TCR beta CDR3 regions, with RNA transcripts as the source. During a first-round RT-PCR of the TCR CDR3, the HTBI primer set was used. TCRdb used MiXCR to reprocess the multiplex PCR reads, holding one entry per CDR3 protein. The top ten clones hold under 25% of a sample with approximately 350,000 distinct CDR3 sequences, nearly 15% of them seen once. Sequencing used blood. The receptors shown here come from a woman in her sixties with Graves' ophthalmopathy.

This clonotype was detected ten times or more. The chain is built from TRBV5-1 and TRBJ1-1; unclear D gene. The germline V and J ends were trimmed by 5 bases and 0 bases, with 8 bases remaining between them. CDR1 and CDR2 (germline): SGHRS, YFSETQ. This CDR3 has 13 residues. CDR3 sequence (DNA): TGCGCCAGCAGAGACACAGTGAACACTGAAGCTTTCTTT. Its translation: CASRDTVNTEAFF.

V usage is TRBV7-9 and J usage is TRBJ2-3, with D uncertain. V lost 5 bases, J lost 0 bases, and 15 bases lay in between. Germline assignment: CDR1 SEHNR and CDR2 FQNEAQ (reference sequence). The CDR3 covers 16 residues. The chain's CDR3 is CASSPRAATSTDTQYF. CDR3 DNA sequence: TGTGCCAGCAGCCCAAGAGCAGCCACTAGCACAGATACGCAGTATTTT.

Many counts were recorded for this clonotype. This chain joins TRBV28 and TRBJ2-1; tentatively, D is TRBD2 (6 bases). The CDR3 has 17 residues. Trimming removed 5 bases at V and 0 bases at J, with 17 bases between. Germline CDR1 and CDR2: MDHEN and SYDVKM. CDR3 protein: CASSGAGSFFSYNEQFF. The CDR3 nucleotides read TGTGCCAGCAGTGGCGCGGGAAGTTTCTTCTCCTACAATGAGCAGTTCTTC.